One and the same sample provided the 4 T cell receptor beta chains below, sequenced in a study of blood T cell repertoires in COVID-19. Data came from immunoSEQ multiplex PCR; TCRdb stores just in-frame clones and leaves some out. The sample lists 280,000 or so clones, approximately 86% occurring once. Sequencing was carried out using peripheral blood. The receptors stem from a woman aged 25 to 39 who had recovered from COVID-19.

This clone was detected only once. V usage is TRBV11-1 and J usage is TRBJ2-3, with D uncertain. The CDR3 spans 13 residues. Per germline, CDR1 SGHAT and CDR2 FQDESV (reference sequence). V was shortened by 5 bases and J by 0 bases, with 6 bases between the two germline ends. CDR3 region: CASSVRSTDTQYF. The CDR3 nucleotides are TGTGCCAGCAGCGTACGGAGCACAGATACGCAGTATTTT.

This rearrangement joins TRBV23-1 to TRBJ1-5; 7 bases agree with TRBD1. TRBV23-1 is sorted into the ORF group, with uncertain function. The J segment lost 6 bases and the V segment lost 7 bases, leaving 9 bases of the junction unmatched. There are 14 residues in the CDR3. The CDR3: CASIDRERAQPQHF. The CDR3 nucleotides are TGCGCCAGCATTGACAGGGAACGGGCTCAGCCCCAGCATTTT.

This chain connects TRBV7-3 to TRBJ2-3; TRBD2 might be the D (6 bases). The germline V gene encodes CDR1 SGHTA and CDR2 FQGTGA. This CDR3 region has 16 residues. V was cut by 2 bases and J by 0 bases, with 12 bases left in between. The CDR3 loop is CASSLFPAGSTDTQYF. CDR3 DNA: TGTGCCAGCAGCTTATTCCCCGCGGGAAGCACAGATACGCAGTATTTT.

The chain has TRBV4-1 and TRBJ1-1; D is perhaps TRBD1 (5 bases). The CDR3 consists of 13 residues. V was shortened by 0 bases and J by 10 bases, with 12 bases between the two germline ends. Germline CDR1 is MGHRA and CDR2 is YSYEKL. CDR3 amino acids: CASSQDQAGRAFF. CDR3 coding DNA: TGCGCCAGCAGCCAAGATCAGGCAGGGCGAGCTTTCTTT.